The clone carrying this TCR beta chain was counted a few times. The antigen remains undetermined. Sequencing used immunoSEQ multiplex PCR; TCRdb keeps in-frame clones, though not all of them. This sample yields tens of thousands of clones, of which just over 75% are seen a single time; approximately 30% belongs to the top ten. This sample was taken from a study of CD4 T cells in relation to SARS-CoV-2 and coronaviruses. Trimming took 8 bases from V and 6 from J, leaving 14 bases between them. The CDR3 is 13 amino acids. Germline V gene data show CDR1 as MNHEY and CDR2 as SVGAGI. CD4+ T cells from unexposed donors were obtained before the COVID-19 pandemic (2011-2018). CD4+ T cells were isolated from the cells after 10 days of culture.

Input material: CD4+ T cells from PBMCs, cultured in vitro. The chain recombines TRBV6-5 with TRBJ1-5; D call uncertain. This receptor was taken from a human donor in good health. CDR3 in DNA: TGTGCCAGCTTGGTGGGGAACGGTCAGCCCCAGCATTTT. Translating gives CASLVGNGQPQHF.